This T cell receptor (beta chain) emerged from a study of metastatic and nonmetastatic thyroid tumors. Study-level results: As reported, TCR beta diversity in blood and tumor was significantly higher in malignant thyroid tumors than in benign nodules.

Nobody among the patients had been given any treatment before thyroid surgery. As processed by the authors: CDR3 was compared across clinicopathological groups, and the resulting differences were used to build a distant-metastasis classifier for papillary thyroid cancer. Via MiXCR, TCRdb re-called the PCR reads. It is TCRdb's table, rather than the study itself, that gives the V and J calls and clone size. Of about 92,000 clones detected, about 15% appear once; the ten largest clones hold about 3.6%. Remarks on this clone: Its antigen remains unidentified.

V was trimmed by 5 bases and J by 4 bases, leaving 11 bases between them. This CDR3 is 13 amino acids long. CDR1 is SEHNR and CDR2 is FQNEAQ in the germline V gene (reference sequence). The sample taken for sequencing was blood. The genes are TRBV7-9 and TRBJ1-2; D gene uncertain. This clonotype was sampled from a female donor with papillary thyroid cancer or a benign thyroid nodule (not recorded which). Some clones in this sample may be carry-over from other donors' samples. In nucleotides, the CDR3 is TGTGCCAGCAGCCGCGACGGACTCTATGGCTACACCTTC. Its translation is CASSRDGLYGYTF.